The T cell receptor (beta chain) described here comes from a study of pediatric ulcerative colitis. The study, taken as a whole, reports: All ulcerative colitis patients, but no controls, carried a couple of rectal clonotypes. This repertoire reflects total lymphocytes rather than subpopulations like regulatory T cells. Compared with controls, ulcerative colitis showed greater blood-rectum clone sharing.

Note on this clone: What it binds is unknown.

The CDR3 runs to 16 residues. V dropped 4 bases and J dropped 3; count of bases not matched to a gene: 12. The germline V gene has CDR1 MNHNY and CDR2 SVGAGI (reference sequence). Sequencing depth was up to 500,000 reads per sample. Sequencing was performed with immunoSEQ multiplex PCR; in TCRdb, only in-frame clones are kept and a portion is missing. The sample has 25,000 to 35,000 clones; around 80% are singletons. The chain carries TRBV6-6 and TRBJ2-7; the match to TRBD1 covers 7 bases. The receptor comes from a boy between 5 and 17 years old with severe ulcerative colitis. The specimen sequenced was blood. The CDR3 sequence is CASSSRTGTADYEQYF. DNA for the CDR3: TGTGCCAGCAGTTCCCGGACCGGGACAGCGGACTACGAGCAGTACTTC.